This T cell receptor beta chain originates from a study of T cells after yellow fever vaccination (dated 2019 in TCRdb). For the study in its entirety: Libraries from fractions with low cell numbers were prepared with the SMART-Seq v4 Ultra Low Input RNA kit. To follow T-cell clones before and after both primary and booster YFV17D yellow fever vaccination, bulk TCR alpha and beta repertoires underwent longitudinal sequencing. Two healthy male donors, one aged 18 to 30 and one aged 30 to 40 years, were included in the cohort. Blood was drawn at multiple timepoints before and after primary and secondary immunization, with bulk PBMC replicates and cell subsets isolated. Results the study describes overall, beyond this receptor: Most clones expanded after primary vaccination (roughly 96% of CD4 and about 85% of CD8) were re-detected after the booster, suggesting that broad memory maintenance occurred. Because abundant contaminating clonotypes from the bulk population could be contained in FACS-sorted repertoires, computational filtering was required. Only a couple of donors were included in the study, so the extent to which the findings can be generalized is limited. The secondary T-cell response was found to be weaker but faster than the primary response, with a peak reached on day 5 rather than on day 15. A small share of clonotypes was detected in both CD4 and CD8 compartments, with the overlap likely arising from convergent recombination.

Sample treatment or condition, as interpreted from the label and publication: live attenuated yellow fever vaccine strain. PBMCs were isolated from peripheral blood using a standard Ficoll-Paque protocol. Dynabeads CD4 and CD8 positive selection kits were used to isolate CD4 and CD8 T-cell fractions. TriZol was used to extract RNA from bulk PBMCs, CD4 and CD8 fractions, and dextramer-positive and dextramer-negative fractions. The CDR3 numbers 15 residues from cysteine through phenylalanine. Kept here is only the CDR3 DNA, which spans 45 bases and is read in frame from base 1. V loses 3 bases, J loses 5 bases, and the germline ends lie 17 bases apart. The germline V gene provides CDR1 SGHRS and CDR2 YFSETQ. This clonotype was counted at least ten times. Its antigen target is currently unknown. Base quality data are lacking; no much larger clone is found one base away. Sequencing was performed on an Illumina NovaSeq 6000. TCR cDNA was synthesized by 5'RACE template switching, which introduced a universal primer site and unique molecular identifiers. Priming of cDNA synthesis was performed from both the TCR alpha and TCR beta constant segments. Two PCR steps were used to amplify libraries, with sample barcodes and sequencing adapters being added in the second step. Sequencing of libraries was performed on Illumina HiSeq 2500 (2x100 bp) or NovaSeq (2x150 bp). The authors' analysis ran thus. Reads were demultiplexed and collapsed into UMI consensus sequences with MIGEC, and V(D)J alignment was performed with MiXCR. Using edgeR on replicate PBMC samples, clonotypes were called vaccine-responding if FDR was below 0.01 and the log2 fold change was above 5 up to day 15. Bulk clonotypes were assigned CD4 or CD8 identity according to which sequenced CD4 or CD8 repertoire held them at higher abundance. TCRdb took the public reads, trimmed them with fastp at Q25, ran MiXCR for clone calling and kept in-frame beta chains. Every distinct CDR3 protein forms one entry, paired with its most common genes and DNA. Clone size and V and J calls follow TCRdb, not the original study. The sample table contains around 340,000 distinct CDR3 sequences; only one count was recorded for around 13% of them. The ten largest account for approximately 3.4% of the sample.

The TCR was taken from a man aged 18 to 29 who received the YFV17D yellow fever vaccine. In this chain, TRBV5-1 is recombined with TRBJ1-1, and possibly TRBD1, on 5 matching bases. Source: CD4+ T cells sorted from PBMCs, taken 15 days after the yellow fever booster vaccination. The DNA sequence reads TGCGCCAGCAGCTCCCTTAACCCAGGGAAAACTGAAGCTTTCTTT. Translated, it reads CASSSLNPGKTEAFF.